These 10 T cell receptor beta chains were all obtained from the same sample, sequenced in a study of blood T cell repertoires in COVID-19. Libraries were prepared by immunoSEQ multiplex PCR; TCRdb keeps only in-frame clonotypes and omits some of them. The sample lists 80,000 to 100,000 clones; around nine tenths were seen once. The sample taken for sequencing was peripheral blood. The origin of the receptors is a man between 50 and 59 years old with acute or convalescent COVID-19.

The J gene is TRBJ2-5, the V gene TRBV7-2, with D possibly TRBD2 on 7 matching bases. Germline loops: CDR1 SGHTA, CDR2 FQGNSA. V lost 6 bases, J lost 4 bases, and 12 bases lay in between. The CDR3 is 13 residues long. The CDR3 DNA is TGTGCCAGCAGGGGGGGGCTGGGAGAGACCCAGTACTTC. It translates to CASRGGLGETQYF. The whole variable domain, remainder taken from reference TRBV7-2 and TRBJ2-5, is GAGVSQSPSNKVTEKGKDVELRCDPISGHTALYWYRQSLGQGLEFLIYFQGNSAPDKSGLPSDRFSAERTGGSVSTLTIQRTQQEDSAVYLCASRGGLGETQYFGPGTRLLVL.

The CDR3 DNA reads as TGTGCCAGCAGTACGGGCGTGACAGACCTTTTAAAGCAGTTCTTC. Residues: CASSTGVTDLLKQFF. The V and J genes are TRBV6-5 and TRBJ2-1; D possibly corresponds to TRBD1 (5 bases). Per the germline V gene, CDR1 is MNHEY and CDR2 is SVGAGI. V lost 5 bases, J lost 11 bases, and 22 bases lay in between. The CDR3 has 15 amino acids.

The rearrangement links TRBV5-1 to TRBJ1-4; D gene ambiguous. The germline V gene has CDR1 SGHRS and CDR2 YFSETQ. The CDR3 consists of 14 residues. Trimming shortened V by 0 bases and J by 8 bases, and 11 bases separated the two germline ends. Written as DNA, the CDR3 is TGCGCCAGCAGCTTGGGAGGGAACCGAGAAAAACTGTTTTTT. As protein: CASSLGGNREKLFF. The full variable domain, in which reference TRBV5-1 and TRBJ1-4 provide the parts outside the CDR3, is KAGVTQTPRYLIKTRGQQVTLSCSPISGHRSVSWYQQTPGQGLQFLFEYFSETQRNKGNFPGRFSGRQFSNSRSEMNVSTLELGDSALYLCASSLGGNREKLFFGSGTQLSVL.

This clone was observed a single time. The rearrangement uses TRBV18 and TRBJ2-1; 10 bases line up with TRBD1. Germline V CDR1 and CDR2: KGHSH, LQKENI. The CDR3 is made up of 16 amino acids. Trimming removed 1 base from V and 5 bases from J; junction bases left unmatched: 5. CDR3 region: CASSPRGTGVNNEQFF. The DNA of the CDR3 is TGTGCCAGCTCACCACGGGGGACAGGGGTGAACAATGAGCAGTTCTTC.

V and J are TRBV29-1 and TRBJ2-2; unclear D gene. The CDR3 contains 13 residues. V was cut by 4 bases and J by 0 bases, with 6 bases left in between. Germline V CDR1 and CDR2: SQVTM, ANQGSEA. DNA for the CDR3: TGCAGCGTTGGAGGCTCGAACACCGGGGAGCTGTTTTTT. This translates into CSVGGSNTGELFF.

The rearrangement joins TRBV6-5 to TRBJ2-1, with TRBD1 matching 8 bases. With V trimmed by 0 bases and J by 14 bases, 6 bases remained unmatched. The CDR3 sequence is 13 residues long. The germline V gene encodes CDR1 MNHEY and CDR2 SVGAGI. The CDR3 DNA reads TGTGCCAGCAGTTACTCCCAGGGGGCGCTTAAGTTCTTC. Residues: CASSYSQGALKFF.

CDR3 nucleotides: TGTGCTAGTGGTATCTCGACAGGTTCCCCCTACACCTTC. Translated, it gives CASGISTGSPYTF. The chain joins TRBV12-5 to TRBJ1-2, with D maybe TRBD1 (6 bases). Trimming stripped 5 bases from V and 10 bases from J, with 17 bases between. This CDR3 contains 13 residues. CDR1 LGHNT and CDR2 FRNRAP come from the germline V gene.

The chain recombines TRBV3-1 (or the pseudogene TRBV3-2) with TRBJ1-4, with TRBD1 matching over 8 bases. From germline, CDR1 is LGHDT and CDR2 YNNKEL (reference sequence). J lost 7 bases, V lost 1 base, and 2 bases had no gene match. CDR3 length: 14 residues. The CDR3 DNA follows: TGTGCCAGCAGCCAAGGGACAGGGACTGAAAAACTGTTTTTT. Protein sequence: CASSQGTGTEKLFF.

J is TRBJ1-1 and V is TRBV19; 7 bases line up with TRBD1. This CDR3 is 14 amino acids long. V was clipped by 7 bases and J by 0 bases; unmatched bases: 5. Germline-derived CDR1 and CDR2 are LNHDA and SQIVND (reference sequence). CDR3 sequence: CASTEGGLNTEAFF. Here the CDR3 DNA reads TGTGCCAGTACCGAAGGGGGCTTGAACACTGAAGCTTTCTTT. Drawing the rest from reference TRBV19 and TRBJ1-1, the complete variable domain is DGGITQSPKYLFRKEGQNVTLSCEQNLNHDAMYWYRQDPGQGLRLIYYSQIVNDFQKGDIAEGYSVSREKKESFPLTVTSAQKNPTAFYLCASTEGGLNTEAFFGQGTRLTVV.

The V call is TRBV3-1 (or the pseudogene TRBV3-2), the J call TRBJ2-7, with 16 bases lining up with TRBD2. From germline, CDR1 is LGHDT and CDR2 YNNKEL (reference sequence). The trim removed 11 bases at V and 4 bases at J, leaving 8 bases unmatched. The CDR3 contains 15 residues. CDR3 sequence reads: CARGTSGRGGYEQYF. CDR3 nucleotide sequence: TGTGCCCGCGGGACTAGCGGGAGGGGGGGGTACGAGCAGTACTTC.